The rows below give T cell receptor beta chains drawn from one sample of a study of blood T cell repertoires in COVID-19. Sequenced by immunoSEQ multiplex PCR; TCRdb stores in-frame clones only, minus some. The table shows about 120,000 clones, with around 80% occurring only once. The source material was peripheral blood. The receptors shown here come from a man in his sixties with active or convalescent COVID-19. Both conserved end residues are part of each CDR3. D genes are given only for firm matches. Some rows mark clone size as missing; the rest say once, few, many or name a class of expanded clone.

>TRBV5-6|TRBJ1-2|NA|many
CASSLLGVGYGYTF
TGTGCCAGCAGCTTGCTAGGGGTTGGCTATGGCTACACCTTC
>TRBV29-1|TRBJ1-2|TRBD1|NA
CSVVLGQGVGGYGYTF
TGCAGCGTCGTGCTGGGACAGGGAGTCGGGGGCTATGGCTACACCTTC
>TRBV5-4|TRBJ2-5|NA|once
CASSPGSFGRETQYF
TGTGCCAGCAGTCCCGGGTCCTTTGGGAGGGAGACCCAGTACTTC
>TRBV18|TRBJ2-1|TRBD2|NA
CASSPQLAGVDNEQFF
TGTGCCAGCTCACCACAACTAGCGGGAGTTGACAATGAGCAGTTCTTC
>TRBV12-2|TRBJ1-1|NA|once
CASRSHPPGGRAQVVTEAFF
TGTGCAAGTCGCTCTCACCCTCCCGGGGGGAGGGCTCAAGTAGTCACTGAAGCTTTCTTT
>TRBV29-1|TRBJ2-5|TRBD2|NA
CSVLGLAGGPNQETQYF
TGCAGCGTTCTCGGACTAGCGGGAGGCCCCAACCAAGAGACCCAGTACTTC
>TRBV7-3|TRBJ1-1|NA|NA
CASSLNGGVTEAFF
TGTGCCAGCAGCTTAAATGGGGGGGTGACTGAAGCTTTCTTT
>TRBV7-2|TRBJ1-2|NA|NA
CASSPRQTSNYGYTF
TGTGCCAGCAGCCCACGACAGACAAGTAACTATGGCTACACCTTC
>TRBV24-1|TRBJ2-7|NA|once
CATRAKRVFSYEQYF
TGTGCCACCAGGGCAAAGCGGGTTTTCTCCTACGAGCAGTACTTC
>TRBV6-5|TRBJ2-7|TRBD1|NA
CASNGQGNKYEQYF
TGTGCCAGCAATGGACAGGGGAATAAGTACGAGCAGTACTTC
>TRBV4-2|TRBJ2-7|TRBD1|NA
CASSRTRTGVGTYEQYF
TGTGCCAGCAGCCGAACCCGTACAGGGGTGGGGACCTACGAGCAGTACTTC
>TRBV29-1|TRBJ2-1|NA|NA
CSARTGSSYNEQFF
TGCAGCGCCCGGACTGGTAGCTCCTACAATGAGCAGTTCTTC
>TRBV5-5|TRBJ2-7|NA|few
CASSLGGGDWYF
TGTGCCAGCAGCTTGGGAGGTGGGGACTGGTACTTC
>TRBV5-1|TRBJ2-7|TRBD2|NA
CASSLTSGSYEQYF
TGCGCCAGCAGCTTGACTAGCGGGTCCTACGAGCAGTACTTC
>TRBV18|TRBJ2-7|TRBD2|few
CASSPIAGVRGNEQYF
TGTGCCAGCTCACCAATAGCGGGAGTCCGAGGCAACGAGCAGTACTTC
>TRBV9|TRBJ2-7|NA|many
CASSVGRDYEQYF
TGTGCCAGCAGCGTAGGGAGAGACTACGAGCAGTACTTC
>TRBV15|TRBJ2-5|TRBD2|NA
CAPGGRRETQYF
TGTGCCCCCGGGGGGAGACGAGAGACCCAGTACTTC
>TRBV7-3|TRBJ2-7|NA|many
CASSLHRETNYEQYF
TGTGCCAGCAGCTTGCACCGGGAAACGAACTACGAGCAGTACTTC
>TRBV28|TRBJ1-4|NA|NA
CASSPPTAGGEKLFF
TGTGCCAGCAGTCCCCCGACAGCGGGTGGGGAAAAACTGTTTTTT
>TRBV11-1|TRBJ2-6|NA|NA
CASSLDGGGANVLTF
TGTGCCAGCAGCTTAGACGGGGGTGGGGCCAACGTCCTGACTTTC
>TRBV7-2|TRBJ2-4|NA|NA
CASSPGGGGKNIQYF
TGTGCCAGCAGCCCGGGTGGGGGCGGGAAAAACATTCAGTACTTC
>TRBV28|TRBJ2-1|TRBD1|NA
CATCQGAYEQFF
TGTGCCACCTGCCAGGGGGCGTATGAGCAGTTCTTC
>TRBV29-1|TRBJ2-1|NA|NA
CSVGSGPGEQFF
TGCAGCGTTGGTTCAGGGCCGGGTGAGCAGTTCTTC
>TRBV19|TRBJ1-2|NA|NA
CASSIAGNGYTF
TGTGCCAGTAGTATTGCCGGGAATGGCTACACCTTC
>TRBV4-3|TRBJ2-1|NA|NA
CASSQGTETFYNEQFF
TGCGCCAGCAGCCAAGGGACAGAGACCTTCTACAATGAGCAGTTCTTC
>TRBV7-8|TRBJ1-6|TRBD1|NA
CASSSSRTGLQHF
TGTGCCAGCAGCTCATCCAGGACAGGGCTCCAACATTTT
>TRBV5-6|TRBJ2-3|TRBD2|NA
CASSSASGGDTQYF
TGTGCCAGCAGCTCCGCTAGCGGTGGAGATACGCAGTATTTT